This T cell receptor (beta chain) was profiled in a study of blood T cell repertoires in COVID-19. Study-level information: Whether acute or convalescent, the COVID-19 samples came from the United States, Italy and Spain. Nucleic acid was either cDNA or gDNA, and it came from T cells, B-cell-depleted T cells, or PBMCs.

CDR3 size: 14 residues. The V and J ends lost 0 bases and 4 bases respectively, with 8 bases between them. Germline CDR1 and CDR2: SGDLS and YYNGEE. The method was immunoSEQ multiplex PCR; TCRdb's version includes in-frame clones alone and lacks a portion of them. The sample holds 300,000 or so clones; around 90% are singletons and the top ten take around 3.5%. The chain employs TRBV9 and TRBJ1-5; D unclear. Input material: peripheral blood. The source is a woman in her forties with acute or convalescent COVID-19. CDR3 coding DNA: TGTGCCAGCAGCGTAGATTCCAGAAATCAGCCCCAGCATTTT. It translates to CASSVDSRNQPQHF.